This T cell receptor (beta chain) appears in the sequencing data of a study of control samples from healthy donors and cancer patients. This table comes from immunoSEQ multiplex PCR, and its TCRdb copy is limited to in-frame clones, with some not included. This table has roughly 120,000 clones, approximately 91% appearing once. The CDR3 covers 14 residues. The V gene lost 2 bases and the J gene lost 1 base, with 9 bases spanning the gap. Germline V CDR1 and CDR2: SGHRS, YFSETQ. This clone was observed once. The sequencing input was blood. The clonotype was recovered from a woman between 18 and 29 years old in good health. The J gene is TRBJ1-1, the V gene TRBV5-1; tentative D call: TRBD1 (5 bases). This chain's CDR3 is CASSFGQGNTEAFF. DNA for the CDR3: TGCGCCAGCAGCTTCGGTCAGGGGAACACTGAAGCTTTCTTT.